This TCR beta chain was identified during a study of cytomegalovirus exposure and HLA in healthy donors. With 8 bases clipped from V and 6 bases from J, the junction kept 15 bases outside the gene matches. The V gene's germline CDR1 is SGHVS and CDR2 FQNEAQ. The CDR3 is 16 amino acids. PCR involved 60 Vbeta and 13 Jbeta primers. This table comes from immunoSEQ multiplex PCR, and its TCRdb copy is limited to in-frame clones, with some not included. This listing includes about 90,000 clones. The sample comprised PBMCs. This rearrangement joins TRBV7-8 to TRBJ2-3; 9 bases agree with TRBD2. This TCR derives from a woman aged 25 to 39 in good health and CMV-seronegative. The CDR3 is CASGLTLAGVADTQYF. The CDR3 bases are TGTGCCAGCGGACTGACCTTAGCGGGAGTGGCGGATACGCAGTATTTT. The entire variable domain, with the rest obtained from reference TRBV7-8 and TRBJ2-3, is as follows: GAGVSQSPRYKVAKRGQDVALRCDPISGHVSLFWYQQALGQGPEFLTYFQNEAQLDKSGLPSDRFFAERPEGSVSTLKIQRTQQEDSAVYLCASGLTLAGVADTQYFGPGTRLTVL.